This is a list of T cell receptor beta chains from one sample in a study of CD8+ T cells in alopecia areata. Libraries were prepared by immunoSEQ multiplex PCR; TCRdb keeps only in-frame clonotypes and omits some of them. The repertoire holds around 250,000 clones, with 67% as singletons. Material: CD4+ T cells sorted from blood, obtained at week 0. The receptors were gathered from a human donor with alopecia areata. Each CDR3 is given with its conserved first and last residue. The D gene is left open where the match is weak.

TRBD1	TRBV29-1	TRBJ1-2	CSVGQGPGGYTF
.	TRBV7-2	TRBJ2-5	CASSFGAAVETQYF
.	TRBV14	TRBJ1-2	CASSQARGLGYTF
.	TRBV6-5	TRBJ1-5	CASSYRGPQPQHF
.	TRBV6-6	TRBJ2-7	CASSLGGGYEQYF
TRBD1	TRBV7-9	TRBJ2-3	CDRDSNTDTQYF
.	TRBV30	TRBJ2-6	CAFGRTGANVLTF
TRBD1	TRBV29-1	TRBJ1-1	CSVRTGVATEAFF
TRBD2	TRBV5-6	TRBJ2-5	CASSPTSGLLAETQYF
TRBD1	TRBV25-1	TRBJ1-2	CASSEPTGGYTF
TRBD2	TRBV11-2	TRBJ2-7	CASSPELAGAYEQYF
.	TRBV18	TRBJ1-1	CASSPPQGGTNTEAFF
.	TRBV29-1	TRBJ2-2	CSVTRQANTGELFF
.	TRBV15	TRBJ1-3	CATSRAGAEYTIYF
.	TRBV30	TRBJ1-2	CAWSVQGPYGYTF
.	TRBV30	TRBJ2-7	CAWSSLNEQYF
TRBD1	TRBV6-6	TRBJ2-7	CASSNYGTAYEQYF
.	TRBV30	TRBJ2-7	CAWSVGTSSSYEQYF
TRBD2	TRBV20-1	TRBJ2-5	CRPVAGETQYF
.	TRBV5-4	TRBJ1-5	CASSLDNQPQHF
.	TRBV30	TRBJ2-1	CAWDSYNEQFF
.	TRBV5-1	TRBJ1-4	CASRFQGATNEKLFF
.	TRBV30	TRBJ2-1	CAWSPKGEQFF
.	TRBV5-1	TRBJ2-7	CASSLSVSAYEQYF
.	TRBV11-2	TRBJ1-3	CASSLVRAGGRNTIYF
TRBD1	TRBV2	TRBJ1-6	CASAGQGASPLHF
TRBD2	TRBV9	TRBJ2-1	CASSDPASGGLSSYNEQFF
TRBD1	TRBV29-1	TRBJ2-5	CSVGTGSRETQYF
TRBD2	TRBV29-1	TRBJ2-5	CSVESGDETQYF
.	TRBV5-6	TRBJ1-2	CASSSEGGSGYTF
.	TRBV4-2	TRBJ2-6	CASSQDALSGANVLTF
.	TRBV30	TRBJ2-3	CAWNGGADTQYF
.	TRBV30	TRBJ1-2	CAWSSVSSPYYGYTF
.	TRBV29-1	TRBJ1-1	CSVGFEAFF
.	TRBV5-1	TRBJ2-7	CASPGLFSYEQYF
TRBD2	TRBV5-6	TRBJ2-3	CASSLGGGGTVTDTQYF
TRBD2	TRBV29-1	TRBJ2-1	CSAIEPGLALNEQFF
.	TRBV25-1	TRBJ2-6	CASSEIGVISGANVLTF
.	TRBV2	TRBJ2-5	CASSDISLQETQYF
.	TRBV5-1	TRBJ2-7	CASSLDGQNYEQYF
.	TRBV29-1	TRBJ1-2	CSVADGNYGYTF
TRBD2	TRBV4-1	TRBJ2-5	CASSRKAGGQETQYF
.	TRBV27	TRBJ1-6	CASSLSGRTTDSPLHF
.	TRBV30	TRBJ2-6	CAWSDGIRSGANVLTF
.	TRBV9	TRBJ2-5	CASSPSALGETQYF
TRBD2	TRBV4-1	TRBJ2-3	CASSETSGGNINTQYF
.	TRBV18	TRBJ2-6	CASSPLGTGANVLTF
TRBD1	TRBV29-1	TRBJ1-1	CSVQGQGAPTEAFF
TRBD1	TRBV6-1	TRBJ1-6	CASRSDRVWSPLHF
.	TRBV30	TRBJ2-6	CAWSVVGSFGRTGANVLTF
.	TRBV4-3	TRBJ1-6	CASSQVRQDSPLHF
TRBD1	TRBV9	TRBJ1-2	CASSVGNRGLNGYTF
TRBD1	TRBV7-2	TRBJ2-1	CASSYRGSEQFF